This TCR beta chain is drawn from a study of T-cell memory formation after mild COVID-19. The authors produced TCR alpha and TCR beta cDNA libraries with sample barcodes and UMIs by 5'RACE using constant-segment primers. Using its own MiXCR run on the 5' RACE reads, TCRdb lists one record per CDR3 protein. The sample lists under 700,000 distinct CDR3 sequences, roughly 22% seen once, with under 15% in the top ten. CDR1 and CDR2 from the germline V gene are LGHDT and YNNKEL (reference sequence). This CDR3 has 15 amino acids. Trimming at V came to 4 bases and at J to 0 bases, leaving 2 bases not matched to a gene.

The chain joins TRBV3-1 to TRBJ2-1; 8 bases align to TRBD2. The receptor comes from an adult woman who had mild COVID-19 (a few samples of this study predate the infection). Cell type and time point are not known. Input material: PBMCs or a T cell subset sorted from them (not recorded which). CDR3 in DNA: TGTGCCAGCAGCCGGCGGGGGGTCTCCTACAATGAGCAGTTCTTC. Its translation: CASSRRGVSYNEQFF.